This T cell receptor beta chain was identified during a study of blood T cell repertoires in COVID-19. Study-wide background: The origin of the acute and convalescent COVID-19 samples was the United States, Italy and Spain. PBMCs, B-cell-depleted T cells, or T cells were the source of the cDNA or gDNA that made up the material.

In its sample, this clone was seen many times. Source study methods: Amplification with reference gene primers provided the estimates of nucleated cell counts. Produced via immunoSEQ multiplex PCR; TCRdb's table is partial and in-frame only. V and J calls and clone size follow that table, whereas D and trimming were derived from the DNA. The sample lists nearly 350,000 clones; more than 70% were seen once. Seattle's enrolled individuals joined amid active infection and were then monitored longitudinally. V dropped 3 bases and J dropped 9 bases, with 9 bases sitting between them. The CDR3 consists of 13 residues. Germline loops: CDR1 SNHLY, CDR2 FYNNEI.

Sequenced sample: peripheral blood. The rearrangement joins TRBV2 to TRBJ1-6, with D unclear. The clonotype originates from a woman in her sixties or seventies with COVID-19, enrolled during active disease. Here the CDR3 reads CASSEGGGSPLHF. The CDR3 bases are TGTGCCAGCAGTGAGGGAGGAGGTTCACCCCTCCACTTT.